This T cell receptor (beta chain) was profiled in a study of cytomegalovirus exposure and HLA in healthy donors. Data came from immunoSEQ multiplex PCR; TCRdb stores just in-frame clones and leaves some out. The sample shows 50,000 to 80,000 clones, over 85% of them seen only once. Germline CDR1 and CDR2: SQVTM and ANQGSEA. The ends lost 2 bases at V and 8 bases at J; junction bases unmatched: 17. This CDR3 comprises 18 residues. The chain couples TRBV29-1 to TRBJ1-4; 10 nucleotides line up with TRBD1. This TCR was recovered from a woman aged 18-29 years in good health and CMV-seropositive. Material for sequencing was PBMCs. The CDR3 spells CSVERSPASTGGEEKLFF. DNA of the CDR3: TGCAGCGTTGAAAGGAGCCCCGCCTCGACAGGGGGCGAGGAAAAACTGTTTTTT.